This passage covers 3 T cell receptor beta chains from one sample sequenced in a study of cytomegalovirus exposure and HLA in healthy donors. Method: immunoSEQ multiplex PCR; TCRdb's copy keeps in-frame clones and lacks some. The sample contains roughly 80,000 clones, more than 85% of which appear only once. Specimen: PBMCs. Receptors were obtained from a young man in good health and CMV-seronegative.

The CDR3 nucleotides are TGTGCCTGGAGTTACCCGAGGGGGGCTTTCTTT. Its protein product is CAWSYPRGAFF. V gene TRBV30 combines with J gene TRBJ1-1; tentatively, D is TRBD1 (6 bases). CDR1 and CDR2 (germline): GTSNPN, SVGIG (reference sequence). The CDR3 totals 11 residues. Between the trimmed V and J ends, which lost 2 bases and 11 bases, there was a span of 12 bases.

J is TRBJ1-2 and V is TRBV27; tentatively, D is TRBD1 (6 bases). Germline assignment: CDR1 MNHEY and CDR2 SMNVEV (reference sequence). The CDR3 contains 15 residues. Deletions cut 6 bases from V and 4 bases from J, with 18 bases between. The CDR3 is CASSSRGQSLYGYTF. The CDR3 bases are TGTGCCAGCAGCTCCCGAGGACAGAGTCTCTATGGCTACACCTTC.

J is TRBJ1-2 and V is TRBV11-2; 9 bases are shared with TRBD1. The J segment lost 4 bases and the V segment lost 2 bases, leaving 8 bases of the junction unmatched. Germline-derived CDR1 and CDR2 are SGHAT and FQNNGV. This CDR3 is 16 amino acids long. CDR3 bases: TGTGCCAGCAGCTTAAGGGACAGGGCTCCCATCTATGGCTACACCTTC. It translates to CASSLRDRAPIYGYTF.